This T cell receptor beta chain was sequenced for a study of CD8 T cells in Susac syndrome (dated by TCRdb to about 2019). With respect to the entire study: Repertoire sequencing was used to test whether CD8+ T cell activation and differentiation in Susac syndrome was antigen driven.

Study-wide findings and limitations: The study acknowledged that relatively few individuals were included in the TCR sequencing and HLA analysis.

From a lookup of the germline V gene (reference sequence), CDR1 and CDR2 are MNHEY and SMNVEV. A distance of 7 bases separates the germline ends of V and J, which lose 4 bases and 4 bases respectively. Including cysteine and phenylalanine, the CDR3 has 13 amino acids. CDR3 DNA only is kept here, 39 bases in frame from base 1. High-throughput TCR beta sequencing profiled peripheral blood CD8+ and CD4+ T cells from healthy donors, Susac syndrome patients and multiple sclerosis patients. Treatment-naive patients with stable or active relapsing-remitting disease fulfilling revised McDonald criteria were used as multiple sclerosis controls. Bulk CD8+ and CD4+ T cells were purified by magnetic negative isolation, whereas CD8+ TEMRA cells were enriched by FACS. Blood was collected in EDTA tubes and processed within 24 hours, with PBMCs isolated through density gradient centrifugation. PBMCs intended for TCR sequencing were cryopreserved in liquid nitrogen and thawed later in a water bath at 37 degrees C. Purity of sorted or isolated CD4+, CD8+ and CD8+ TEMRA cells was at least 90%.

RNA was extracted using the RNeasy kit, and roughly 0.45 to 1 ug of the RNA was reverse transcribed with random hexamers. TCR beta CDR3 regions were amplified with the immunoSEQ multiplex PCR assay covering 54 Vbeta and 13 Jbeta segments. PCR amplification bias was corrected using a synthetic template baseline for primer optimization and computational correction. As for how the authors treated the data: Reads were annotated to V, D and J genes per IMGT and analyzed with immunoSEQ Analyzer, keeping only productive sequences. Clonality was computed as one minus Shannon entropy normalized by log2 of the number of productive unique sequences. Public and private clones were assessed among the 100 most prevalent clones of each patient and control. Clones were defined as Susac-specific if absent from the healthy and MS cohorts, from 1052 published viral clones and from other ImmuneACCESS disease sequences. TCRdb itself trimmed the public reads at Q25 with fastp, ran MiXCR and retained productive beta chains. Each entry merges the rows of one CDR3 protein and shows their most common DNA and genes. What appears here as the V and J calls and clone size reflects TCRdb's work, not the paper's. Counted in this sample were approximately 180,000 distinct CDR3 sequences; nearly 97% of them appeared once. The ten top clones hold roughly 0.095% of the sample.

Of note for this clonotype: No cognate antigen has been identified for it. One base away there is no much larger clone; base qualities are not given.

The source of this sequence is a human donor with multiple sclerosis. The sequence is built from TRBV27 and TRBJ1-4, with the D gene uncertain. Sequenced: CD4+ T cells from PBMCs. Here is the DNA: TGTGCCAGCAGTTACCTGATTAATGAAAAACTGTTTTTT. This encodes CASSYLINEKLFF. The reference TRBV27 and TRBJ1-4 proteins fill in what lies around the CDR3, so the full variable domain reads EAQVTQNPRYLITVTGKKLTVTCSQNMNHEYMSWYRQDPGLGLRQIYYSMNVEVTDKGDVPEGYKVSRKEKRNFPLILESPSPNQTSLYFCASSYLINEKLFFGSGTQLSVL.